Sequencing of this T cell receptor beta chain was carried out in a study of cytomegalovirus exposure and HLA in healthy donors. To note about this clone: Its antigen is as yet unknown.

It was with 60 Vbeta and 13 Jbeta primers that the PCR ran. Profiled with immunoSEQ multiplex PCR; TCRdb holds only in-frame clones, not every one. The table shows 150,000 to 200,000 clones, with around three quarters occurring only once. Study results and limitations: The study put 150 to 200 TCR beta chains on its list as cytomegalovirus-associated. DRB1 showed the most TCR associations and HLA-C the fewest in a later analysis, as rates varied by HLA locus. A later analysis found most CMV-associated TCR beta chains apparently HLA-restricted.

This CDR3 spans 13 amino acids. V lost 4 bases, J lost 10 bases, and 16 bases lay in between. Germline CDR1 SGHVS, CDR2 FNYEAQ. The sequenced sample consisted of PBMCs. The V gene is TRBV7-6, the J gene TRBJ1-1, with D perhaps matching TRBD1 (5 bases). This TCR was sampled from a woman in her thirties or forties in good health and CMV-seronegative. This chain's CDR3 is CASSSGGFSGAFF. As DNA, the CDR3 is TGTGCCAGCAGCTCCGGGGGGTTTTCGGGAGCTTTCTTT.